The rows below give T cell receptor beta chains drawn from one sample of a study of T-cell reconstitution after alpha-beta-depleted transplantation in children. A single record per CDR3 protein comes from TCRdb applying MiXCR to the PCR reads. In the table there are 330,000 or so distinct CDR3 sequences, 10% of which are singletons. The material was PBMCs from the stem cell graft donor, obtained from the stem cell graft. The origin of the receptors is a human donor who donated a stem cell graft to a child with acute lymphoblastic leukemia. The CDR3 runs from the conserved cysteine through the conserved F or W. A D gene is named only where the DNA matches it firmly. Clone size is shown for a subset of rows, as once, few, many or a class of expanded clone.

size,length,D,J,V,DNA,CDR3
few,15,-,TRBJ2-5,TRBV7-2,TGTGCCAGCAGCTTTCGGCGGAGGAGGGTGGAGACCCAGTACTTC,CASSFRRRRVETQYF
few,17,TRBD1,TRBJ2-2,TRBV11-2,TGTGCCAGCAGCTTAGATCGGACAGGGTATCGTTCGTGGGAGCTGTTTTTT,CASSLDRTGYRSWELFF
many,15,-,TRBJ2-5,TRBV28,TGTGCCAGCAGTTTACCAGGATCCCTACAAGAGACCCAGTACTTC,CASSLPGSLQETQYF
few,15,-,TRBJ2-1,TRBV27,TGTGCCAGCAGTTTTTCAGGGACCACCTACAATGAGCAGTTCTTC,CASSFSGTTYNEQFF
-,13,-,TRBJ2-7,TRBV20-1,TGCAGTCTTAGGGCAGGGGCACGCTACGAGCAGTACTTC,CSLRAGARYEQYF
-,17,TRBD2,TRBJ2-1,TRBV6-2/TRBV6-3,TGTGCCAGCAGTTACCCTGGACTAGCGGGGAGGGTTAATGAGCAGTTCTTC,CASSYPGLAGRVNEQFF
few,16,-,TRBJ2-1,TRBV12-3/TRBV12-4,TGTGCCAGCAGTTGGGAGCTCGGGGCCTTCTACAATGAGCAGTTCTTC,CASSWELGAFYNEQFF
few,15,TRBD1,TRBJ1-2,TRBV27,TGTGCCAGCAGTCTCACCGGGACAGTTAACTATGGCTACACCTTC,CASSLTGTVNYGYTF
-,12,-,TRBJ2-2,TRBV9,TGTGCCAGCAGCACCCACACCGGGGAGCTGTTTTTT,CASSTHTGELFF
few,14,-,TRBJ2-1,TRBV2,TGTGCCAGCAGTGTCTTTCCTGGCCACAATGAGCAGTTCTTC,CASSVFPGHNEQFF
-,17,TRBD2,TRBJ2-1,TRBV3-1,TGTGCCAGCAGCCAAGTTAGGACTAGCGGGAGATTTTATGAGCAGTTCTTC,CASSQVRTSGRFYEQFF
-,20,-,TRBJ2-6,TRBV4-3,TGCGCCAGCAGCCAAGGCAGTGGGTGGCAGGCAAGCTCTGGGGCCAACGTCCTGACTTTC,CASSQGSGWQASSGANVLTF
-,14,TRBD2,TRBJ2-7,TRBV7-2,TGTGCCAGCAGACGACCGGGACTAACTTCCGAGCAGTACTTC,CASRRPGLTSEQYF
many,15,-,TRBJ2-7,TRBV20-1,TGCAGTGCTAGGGACGCCCGATCGGGGGACTACGAGCAGTACTTC,CSARDARSGDYEQYF
few,14,-,TRBJ2-5,TRBV9,TGTGCCAGCAGCGTGGAGGTGGGGTCAGAGACCCAGTACTTC,CASSVEVGSETQYF
-,16,-,TRBJ1-5,TRBV4-2,TGTGCCAGCAGCCAAGTCTCACAGGCGAGCAATCAGCCCCAGCATTTT,CASSQVSQASNQPQHF
-,16,-,TRBJ2-2,TRBV7-2,TGTGCCAGCAGCCGAGGCCGGGCTGTGAACACCGGGGAGCTGTTTTTT,CASSRGRAVNTGELFF
-,14,TRBD1,TRBJ2-7,TRBV29-1,TGCAGCGTTGAAAAGGCAGGGGGCCGGTACGAGCAGTACTTC,CSVEKAGGRYEQYF